Listed below are T cell receptor beta chains from one sample, sequenced in a study of blood T cell repertoires in COVID-19. Method: immunoSEQ multiplex PCR; TCRdb's copy keeps in-frame clones and lacks some. The sample records 250,000 to 400,000 clones, approximately 88% being singletons. Sequencing used peripheral blood. The receptors were gathered from a woman in her twenties or thirties with COVID-19, enrolled during active disease. Each CDR3 is given with its conserved first and last residue. A D gene is named only where the DNA matches it firmly. Rows may omit the clone size; those that give it use once, few, many or a size class.

D	J	size	V	CDR3	DNA
TRBD1	TRBJ1-6	NA	TRBV30	CACHYPGQGSSPLHF	TGTGCCTGTCACTACCCGGGACAGGGATCTTCACCCCTCCACTTT
TRBD1	TRBJ1-1	NA	TRBV10-2	CASRGPRTGEMGNTEAFF	TGCGCCAGCAGGGGGCCAAGGACAGGGGAGATGGGGAACACTGAAGCTTTCTTT
NA	TRBJ1-3	NA	TRBV7-8	CASSLSRVDTIYF	TGTGCCAGCAGCTTATCCAGGGTGGACACCATATATTTT
NA	TRBJ2-1	NA	TRBV3-1/TRBV3-2	CASSQDSSYNEQFF	TGTGCCAGCAGCCAAGACAGCTCCTACAATGAGCAGTTCTTC
NA	TRBJ2-3	NA	TRBV12-5	CASGLTTGHTYTDTQYF	TGTGCTAGTGGTTTGACCACGGGACATACGTACACAGATACGCAGTATTTT
TRBD2	TRBJ2-1	once	TRBV11-1	CASSLRGGSSYNEQFF	TGTGCCAGCAGCTTGCGGGGGGGAAGCTCCTACAATGAGCAGTTCTTC
NA	TRBJ2-6	NA	TRBV9	CASSASGAGANVLTF	TGTGCCAGCAGCGCCTCGGGGGCTGGGGCCAACGTCCTGACTTTC
NA	TRBJ1-2	few	TRBV5-1	CASSQGGRGYGYTF	TGCGCCAGCAGCCAAGGAGGGCGCGGGTATGGCTACACCTTC
TRBD1	TRBJ1-2	NA	TRBV5-4	CASSSRTGNYGYTF	TGTGCCAGCAGCTCACGGACAGGAAACTATGGCTACACCTTC
TRBD1	TRBJ1-2	NA	TRBV7-2	CASSPSRPGQGAGGYTF	TGTGCCAGCAGCCCGAGTAGACCGGGACAGGGGGCTGGTGGCTACACCTTC
NA	TRBJ2-2	few	TRBV4-2	CASSQDWSRINTGELFF	TGTGCCAGCAGCCAAGATTGGTCGAGGATTAACACCGGGGAGCTGTTTTTT
NA	TRBJ1-1	NA	TRBV6-5	CASSYGGRLNTEAFF	TGTGCCAGCAGTTACGGCGGCCGTCTGAACACTGAAGCTTTCTTT
NA	TRBJ2-7	NA	TRBV14	CASSPTGSGYEQYF	TGTGCCAGCAGCCCCACAGGGTCCGGGTACGAGCAGTACTTC
TRBD1	TRBJ1-4	many	TRBV4-1	CASSQEGGTGQTNEKLFF	TGCGCCAGCAGCCAAGAGGGCGGGACAGGGCAAACTAATGAAAAACTGTTTTTT
TRBD2	TRBJ2-5	NA	TRBV20-1	CSARGGETQYF	TGCAGTGCTAGGGGGGGGGAGACCCAGTACTTC
TRBD1	TRBJ2-6	NA	TRBV19	CASSVTGGAGANVLTF	TGTGCCAGTAGTGTTACAGGGGGAGCTGGGGCCAACGTCCTGACTTTC
NA	TRBJ1-1	NA	TRBV18	CASSPNTQDTEAFF	TGTGCCAGCTCACCAAATACTCAGGACACTGAAGCTTTCTTT
TRBD1	TRBJ1-3	NA	TRBV18	CASSFDRGPGNTIYF	TGTGCCAGCTCATTTGACAGGGGGCCTGGAAACACCATATATTTT
NA	TRBJ1-1	NA	TRBV6-2/TRBV6-3	CASSYSAENTEAFF	TGTGCCAGCAGTTACTCTGCGGAGAACACTGAAGCTTTCTTT
TRBD1	TRBJ2-2	once	TRBV2	CASTHRGTGELFF	TGTGCCAGCACTCACAGGGGAACCGGGGAGCTGTTTTTT
TRBD2	TRBJ2-1	once	TRBV5-1	CASSFGAREEELQFF	TGCGCCAGCAGCTTTGGTGCGCGGGAGGAAGAACTGCAGTTCTTC
NA	TRBJ1-4	NA	TRBV5-1	CASSLGQRATNEKLFF	TGCGCCAGCAGCTTGGGACAGCGCGCAACTAATGAAAAACTGTTTTTT
NA	TRBJ1-1	NA	TRBV6-5	CASSDSIRTEEAFF	TGTGCCAGCAGCGACTCGATCAGGACAGAAGAAGCTTTCTTT
NA	TRBJ2-2	NA	TRBV11-3	CASSTRWRGPNTGELFF	TGTGCCAGCAGCACGAGATGGAGGGGGCCGAACACCGGGGAGCTGTTTTTT
NA	TRBJ1-5	NA	TRBV29-1	CSVVGARGQPQHF	TGCAGCGTTGTGGGGGCCCGGGGTCAGCCCCAGCATTTT
NA	TRBJ1-3	NA	TRBV2	CVSSREAGNTIYF	TGTGTTTCGAGCAGGGAGGCTGGAAACACCATATATTTT
NA	TRBJ1-4	NA	TRBV2	CASRGQSLLFF	TGTGCCAGCAGAGGACAGTCCTTACTGTTTTTT
NA	TRBJ1-1	NA	TRBV4-2	CASSRAGATPEAFF	TGTGCCAGCAGCCGGGCAGGGGCGACTCCTGAAGCTTTCTTT
TRBD1	TRBJ1-1	few	TRBV27	CASSLVNRGDTEAFF	TGTGCCAGCAGTTTAGTGAACAGGGGGGACACTGAAGCTTTCTTT